The rows below give T cell receptor beta chains drawn from one sample of a study of CD8 T cells in Susac syndrome. TCRdb reprocessed the immunoSEQ multiplex PCR reads via MiXCR and lists one record per CDR3 protein. The data show under 150,000 distinct CDR3 sequences, 90% to 97% seen once. The sample comprised CD4+ T cells from PBMCs. The source of these receptors is a human donor with Susac syndrome. The CDR3 runs from the conserved cysteine through the conserved F or W.

j_gene: TRBJ2-3
v_gene: TRBV18
CDR3aa: CASSPRGGTDTQYF

j_gene: TRBJ1-4
v_gene: TRBV29-1
CDR3aa: CSVVRQGPNEKLFF

j_gene: TRBJ2-1
v_gene: TRBV13
CDR3aa: CASSAGRELEQFF

j_gene: TRBJ1-6
v_gene: TRBV6-5
CDR3aa: CASSPLLVYNSPLHF

j_gene: TRBJ2-5
v_gene: TRBV6-2/TRBV6-3
CDR3aa: CASGRVVEETQYF

j_gene: TRBJ1-1
v_gene: TRBV3-1
CDR3aa: CASSQAAEAFF

j_gene: TRBJ2-3
v_gene: TRBV29-1
CDR3aa: CSVQTGTDTQYF

j_gene: TRBJ1-2
v_gene: TRBV29-1
CDR3aa: CSVRPGGSTYGYTF

j_gene: TRBJ1-2
v_gene: TRBV4-1
CDR3aa: CASSHPLPKTAGYGYTF

j_gene: TRBJ2-5
v_gene: TRBV29-1
CDR3aa: CSVDGETQYF

j_gene: TRBJ1-5
v_gene: TRBV30
CDR3aa: CAPGGAGDSNQPQHF

j_gene: TRBJ2-5
v_gene: TRBV3-1
CDR3aa: CASSLRGAPQETQYF

j_gene: TRBJ2-2
v_gene: TRBV19
CDR3aa: CASKRRNTGELFF

j_gene: TRBJ1-3
v_gene: TRBV7-2
CDR3aa: CASSFGGLGNTIYF

j_gene: TRBJ1-3
v_gene: TRBV9
CDR3aa: CASSVESSGNTIYF

j_gene: TRBJ1-2
v_gene: TRBV5-1
CDR3aa: CASSLAHDGYTF

j_gene: TRBJ2-5
v_gene: TRBV7-9
CDR3aa: CASSFLTGQETQYF

j_gene: TRBJ2-5
v_gene: TRBV12-3/TRBV12-4
CDR3aa: CASSIKGGGQETQYF

j_gene: TRBJ2-3
v_gene: TRBV20-1
CDR3aa: CSASSGTRQYF

j_gene: TRBJ2-2
v_gene: TRBV5-4
CDR3aa: CASSPGTDNTGELFF

j_gene: TRBJ2-7
v_gene: TRBV27
CDR3aa: CASSPDIRYEQYF

j_gene: TRBJ2-7
v_gene: TRBV6-5
CDR3aa: CASSYNGPRSYEQYF

j_gene: TRBJ2-3
v_gene: TRBV29-1
CDR3aa: CSVDPNQGATRDTQYF

j_gene: TRBJ1-1
v_gene: TRBV14
CDR3aa: CASSHGAVQHTEAFF

j_gene: TRBJ2-7
v_gene: TRBV7-9
CDR3aa: CASRPQTGGLGEQYF

j_gene: TRBJ2-1
v_gene: TRBV5-6
CDR3aa: CASSLSGGNEQFF

j_gene: TRBJ2-5
v_gene: TRBV3-1
CDR3aa: CASSQGVTGTQYF

j_gene: TRBJ1-1
v_gene: TRBV3-1
CDR3aa: CASSQEHRPGAFF

j_gene: TRBJ2-7
v_gene: TRBV12-3/TRBV12-4
CDR3aa: CASSNSQAEQYF

j_gene: TRBJ2-5
v_gene: TRBV12-3/TRBV12-4
CDR3aa: CASSLSPSLSENF

j_gene: TRBJ1-2
v_gene: TRBV20-1
CDR3aa: CSARVEVGYYGYTF

j_gene: TRBJ2-3
v_gene: TRBV11-2
CDR3aa: CASSSRTPVTQYF

j_gene: TRBJ1-2
v_gene: TRBV3-1
CDR3aa: CASSSGTGGYGYTF

j_gene: TRBJ2-1
v_gene: TRBV7-9
CDR3aa: CASSPPRRTGGNEQFF

j_gene: TRBJ2-7
v_gene: TRBV10-3
CDR3aa: CATQLKGRASSYEQYF

j_gene: TRBJ2-2
v_gene: TRBV6-5
CDR3aa: CATLRQGVGELFF

j_gene: TRBJ2-1
v_gene: TRBV7-8
CDR3aa: CASSLAWSGGEQFF

j_gene: TRBJ2-1
v_gene: TRBV24-1
CDR3aa: CATSDQASGRWVEQFF

j_gene: TRBJ2-1
v_gene: TRBV12-3/TRBV12-4
CDR3aa: CASSFVGRGGNEQFF

j_gene: TRBJ1-2
v_gene: TRBV25-1
CDR3aa: CASKQTQQDGYTF

j_gene: TRBJ2-3
v_gene: TRBV9
CDR3aa: CASSPRGGNTDTQYF

j_gene: TRBJ1-4
v_gene: TRBV10-3
CDR3aa: CAISDRPTRAGEKLFF

j_gene: TRBJ1-6
v_gene: TRBV20-1
CDR3aa: CSARDGMRESSPLHF

j_gene: TRBJ2-3
v_gene: TRBV24-1
CDR3aa: CATSETGSTDTQYF

j_gene: TRBJ1-1
v_gene: TRBV2
CDR3aa: CASNGESTEAFF

j_gene: TRBJ1-2
v_gene: TRBV10-3
CDR3aa: CAIRDGSVYGYTF